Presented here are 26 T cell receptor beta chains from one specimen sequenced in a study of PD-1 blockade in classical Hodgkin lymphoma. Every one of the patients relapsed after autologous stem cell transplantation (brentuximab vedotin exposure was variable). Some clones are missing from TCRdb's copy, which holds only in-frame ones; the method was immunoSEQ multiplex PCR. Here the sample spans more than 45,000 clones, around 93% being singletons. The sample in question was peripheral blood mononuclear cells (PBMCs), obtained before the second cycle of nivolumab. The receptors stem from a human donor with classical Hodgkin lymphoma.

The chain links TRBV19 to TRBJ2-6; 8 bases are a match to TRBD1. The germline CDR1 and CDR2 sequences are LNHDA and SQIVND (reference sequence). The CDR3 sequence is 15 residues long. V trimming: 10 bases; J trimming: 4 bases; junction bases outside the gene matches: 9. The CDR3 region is CATRTGNPGANVLTF. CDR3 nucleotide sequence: TGTGCCACCAGGACAGGGAACCCGGGGGCCAACGTCCTGACTTTC. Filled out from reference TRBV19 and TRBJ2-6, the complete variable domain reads DGGITQSPKYLFRKEGQNVTLSCEQNLNHDAMYWYRQDPGQGLRLIYYSQIVNDFQKGDIAEGYSVSREKKESFPLTVTSAQKNPTAFYLCATRTGNPGANVLTFGAGSRLTVL.

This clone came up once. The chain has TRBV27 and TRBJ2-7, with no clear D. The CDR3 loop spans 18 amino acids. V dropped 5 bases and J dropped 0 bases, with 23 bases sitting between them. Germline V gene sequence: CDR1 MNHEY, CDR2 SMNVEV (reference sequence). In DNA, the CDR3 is TGTGCCAGCAGTCTACTGAGAGGCTCCCAACCCCACTCCTACGAGCAGTACTTC. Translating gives CASSLLRGSQPHSYEQYF.

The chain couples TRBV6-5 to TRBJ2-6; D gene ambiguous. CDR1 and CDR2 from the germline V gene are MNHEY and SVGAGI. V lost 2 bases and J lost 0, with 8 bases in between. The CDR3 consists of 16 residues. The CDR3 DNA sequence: TGTGCCAGCAGTTACGCCACTTACTCTGGGGCCAACGTCCTGACTTTC. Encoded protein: CASSYATYSGANVLTF.

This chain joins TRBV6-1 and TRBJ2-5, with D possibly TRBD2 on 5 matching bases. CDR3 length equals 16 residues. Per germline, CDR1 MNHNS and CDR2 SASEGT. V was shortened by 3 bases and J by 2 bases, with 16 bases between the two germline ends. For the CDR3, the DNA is TGTGCCAGCAGTGATGGCGTACGGGGTTTTCAAGAGACCCAGTACTTC. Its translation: CASSDGVRGFQETQYF.

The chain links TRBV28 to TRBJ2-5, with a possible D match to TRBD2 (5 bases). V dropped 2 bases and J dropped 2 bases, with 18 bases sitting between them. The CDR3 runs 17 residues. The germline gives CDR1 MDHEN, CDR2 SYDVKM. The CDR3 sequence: CASSLNYRRRRQETQYF. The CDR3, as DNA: TGTGCCAGCAGTTTAAATTATCGGCGGAGGAGACAAGAGACCCAGTACTTC.

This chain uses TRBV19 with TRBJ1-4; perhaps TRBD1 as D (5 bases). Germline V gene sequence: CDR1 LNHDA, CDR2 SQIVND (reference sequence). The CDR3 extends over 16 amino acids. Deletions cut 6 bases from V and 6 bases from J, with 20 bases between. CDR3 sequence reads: CASSAWAGTGDEKLFF. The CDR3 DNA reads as TGTGCCAGTAGCGCCTGGGCCGGGACCGGGGATGAAAAACTGTTTTTT.

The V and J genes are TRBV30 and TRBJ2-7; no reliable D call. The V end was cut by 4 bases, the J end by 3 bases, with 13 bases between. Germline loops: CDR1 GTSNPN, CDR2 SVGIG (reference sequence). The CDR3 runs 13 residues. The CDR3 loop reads CAWTAGPYYEQYF. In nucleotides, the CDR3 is TGTGCCTGGACTGCTGGGCCATACTACGAGCAGTACTTC.

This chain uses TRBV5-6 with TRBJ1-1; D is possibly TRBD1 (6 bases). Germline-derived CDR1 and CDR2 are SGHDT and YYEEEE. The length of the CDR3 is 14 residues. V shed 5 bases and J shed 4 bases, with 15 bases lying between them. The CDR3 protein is CASRQSQGSTEAFF. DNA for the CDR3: TGTGCCAGCAGGCAATCCCAGGGGAGCACTGAAGCTTTCTTT.

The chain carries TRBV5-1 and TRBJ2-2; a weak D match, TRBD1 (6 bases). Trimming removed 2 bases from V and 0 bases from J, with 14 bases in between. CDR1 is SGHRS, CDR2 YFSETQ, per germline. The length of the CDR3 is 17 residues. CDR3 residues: CASSFGISGANTGELFF. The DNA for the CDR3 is TGCGCCAGCAGCTTTGGAATTTCAGGGGCGAACACCGGGGAGCTGTTTTTT.

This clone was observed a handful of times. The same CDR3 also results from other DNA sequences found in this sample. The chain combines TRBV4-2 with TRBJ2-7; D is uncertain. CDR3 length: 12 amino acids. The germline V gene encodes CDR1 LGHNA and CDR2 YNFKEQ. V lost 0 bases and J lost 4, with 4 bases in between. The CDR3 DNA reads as TGTGCCAGCAGCCAAGATTCTTACGAGCAGTACTTC. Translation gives CASSQDSYEQYF.

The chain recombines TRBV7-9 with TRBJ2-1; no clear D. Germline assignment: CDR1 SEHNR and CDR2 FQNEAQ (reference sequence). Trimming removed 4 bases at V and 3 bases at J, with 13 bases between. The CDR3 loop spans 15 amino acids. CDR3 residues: CASSSGGKNYNEQFF. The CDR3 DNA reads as TGTGCCAGCAGCTCCGGTGGAAAGAACTACAATGAGCAGTTCTTC.

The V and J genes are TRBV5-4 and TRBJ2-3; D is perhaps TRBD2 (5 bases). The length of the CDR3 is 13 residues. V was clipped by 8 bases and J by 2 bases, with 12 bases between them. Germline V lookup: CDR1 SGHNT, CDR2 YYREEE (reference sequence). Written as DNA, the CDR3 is TGTGCCAGTCACGGGATTTTCACAGATACGCAGTATTTT. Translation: CASHGIFTDTQYF.

As DNA, the CDR3 is TGTGCCAGTAGTATGTCCCCATACAGGGGGAGTTTCATCGCCAAAAACATTCAGTACTTC. Encoded protein: CASSMSPYRGSFIAKNIQYF. The chain employs TRBV19 and TRBJ2-4; 8 nucleotides line up with TRBD1. The germline CDR1 and CDR2 sequences are LNHDA and SQIVND (reference sequence). V lost 3 bases to trimming and J lost 1 base; unmatched junction nucleotides: 17. This CDR3 spans 20 amino acids.

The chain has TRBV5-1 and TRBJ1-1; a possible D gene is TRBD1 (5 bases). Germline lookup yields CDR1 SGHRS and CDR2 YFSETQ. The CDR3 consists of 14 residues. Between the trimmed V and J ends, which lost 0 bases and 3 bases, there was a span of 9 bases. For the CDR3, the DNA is TGCGCCAGCAGCTTGGGGGACGGATACACTGAAGCTTTCTTT. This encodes CASSLGDGYTEAFF.

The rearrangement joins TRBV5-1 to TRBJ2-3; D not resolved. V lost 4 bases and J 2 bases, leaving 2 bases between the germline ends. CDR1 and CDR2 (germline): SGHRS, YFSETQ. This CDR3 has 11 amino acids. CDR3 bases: TGCGCCAGCAGCCTCACAGATACGCAGTATTTT. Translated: CASSLTDTQYF.

CDR3 region: CASSIDLGTGSGTGELFF. As DNA, the CDR3 is TGTGCCAGTAGTATAGATCTTGGGACGGGGTCGGGCACCGGGGAGCTGTTTTTT. The chain uses TRBV19 and TRBJ2-2; D may correspond to TRBD1 or TRBD2 (5 bases each). Germline values: CDR1 LNHDA, CDR2 SQIVND (reference sequence). The CDR3 totals 18 residues. Deletions cut 0 bases from V and 4 bases from J, with 18 bases between.

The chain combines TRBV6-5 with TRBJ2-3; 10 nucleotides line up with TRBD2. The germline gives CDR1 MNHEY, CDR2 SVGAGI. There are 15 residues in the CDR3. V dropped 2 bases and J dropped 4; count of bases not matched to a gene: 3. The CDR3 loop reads CASSYLAGAADTQYF. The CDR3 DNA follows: TGTGCCAGCAGTTACCTAGCGGGAGCGGCAGATACGCAGTATTTT.

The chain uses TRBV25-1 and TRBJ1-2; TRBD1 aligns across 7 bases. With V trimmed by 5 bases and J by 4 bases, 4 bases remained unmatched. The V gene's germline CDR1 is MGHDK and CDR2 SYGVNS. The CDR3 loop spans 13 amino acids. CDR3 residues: CASSFTGVYGYTF. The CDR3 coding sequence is TGTGCCAGCAGTTTCACAGGGGTCTATGGCTACACCTTC.

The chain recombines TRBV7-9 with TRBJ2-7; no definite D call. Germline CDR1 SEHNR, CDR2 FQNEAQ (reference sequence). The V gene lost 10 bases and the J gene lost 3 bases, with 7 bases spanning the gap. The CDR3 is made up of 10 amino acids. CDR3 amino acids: CATPFYEQYF. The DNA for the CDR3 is TGTGCCACCCCTTTCTACGAGCAGTACTTC.

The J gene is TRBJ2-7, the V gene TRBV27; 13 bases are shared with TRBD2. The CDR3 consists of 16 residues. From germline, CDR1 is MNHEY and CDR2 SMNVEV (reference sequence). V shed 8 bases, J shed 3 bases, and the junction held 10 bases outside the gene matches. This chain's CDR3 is CASQGLAGEEYYEQYF. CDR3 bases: TGTGCCAGCCAAGGACTAGCGGGAGAAGAGTACTACGAGCAGTACTTC.

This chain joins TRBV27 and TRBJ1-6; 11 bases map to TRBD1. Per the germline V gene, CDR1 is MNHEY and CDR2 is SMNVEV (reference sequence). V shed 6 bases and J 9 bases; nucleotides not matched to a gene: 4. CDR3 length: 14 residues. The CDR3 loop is CASSGQGAGSPLHF. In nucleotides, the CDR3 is TGTGCCAGCAGCGGACAGGGGGCGGGTTCACCCCTCCACTTT.

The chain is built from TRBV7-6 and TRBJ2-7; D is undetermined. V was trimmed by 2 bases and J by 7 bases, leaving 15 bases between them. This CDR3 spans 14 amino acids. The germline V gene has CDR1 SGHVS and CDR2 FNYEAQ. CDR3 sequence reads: CASSLLQDPKEQYF. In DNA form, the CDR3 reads TGTGCCAGCAGCTTATTGCAGGACCCTAAGGAGCAGTACTTC.

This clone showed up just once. The CDR3 protein is CASSQGLAGVHTDTQYF. As DNA, the CDR3 is TGTGCCAGCAGTCAGGGACTAGCGGGGGTGCACACAGATACGCAGTATTTT. V gene TRBV5-8 combines with J gene TRBJ2-3; TRBD2 aligns across 14 bases. Germline CDR1 is SGHTS and CDR2 is YDEGEE. V was pared by 5 bases and J by 2 bases, with 7 bases of the junction left unmatched. There are 17 residues in the CDR3.

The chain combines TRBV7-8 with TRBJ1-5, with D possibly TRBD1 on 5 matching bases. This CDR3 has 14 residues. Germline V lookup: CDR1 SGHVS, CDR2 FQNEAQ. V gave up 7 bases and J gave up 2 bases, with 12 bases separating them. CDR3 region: CASISGGGNQPQHF. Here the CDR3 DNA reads TGTGCCAGCATATCGGGAGGGGGCAATCAGCCCCAGCATTTT.

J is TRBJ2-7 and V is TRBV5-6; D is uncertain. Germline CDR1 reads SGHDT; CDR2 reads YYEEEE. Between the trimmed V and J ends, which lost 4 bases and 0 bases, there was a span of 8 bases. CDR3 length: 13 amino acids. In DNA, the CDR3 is TGTGCCAGCAGCCTCAGGAACTCCTACGAGCAGTACTTC. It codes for CASSLRNSYEQYF.

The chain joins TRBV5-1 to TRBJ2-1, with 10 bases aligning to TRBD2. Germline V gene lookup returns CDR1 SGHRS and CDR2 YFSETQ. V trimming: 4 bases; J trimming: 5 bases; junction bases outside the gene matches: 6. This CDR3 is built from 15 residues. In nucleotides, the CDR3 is TGCGCCAGCAGCGGGAGGACTAGCGGAGACAATGAGCAGTTCTTC. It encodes CASSGRTSGDNEQFF.